This TCR beta chain was found in a study of T cells in Graves' hyperthyroidism and ophthalmopathy. Whole-study context: The authors collected peripheral blood at initial diagnosis, before any treatment.

Comment on this clonotype: A read error may explain this, as a much larger clone is one base away.

Researchers defined stable Graves' hyperthyroidism as no ophthalmopathy progression within 18 months. Fresh peripheral blood, 9.5 to 10 ml of it, supplied the PBMCs. From RNA transcripts, TCR beta CDR3 regions were amplified. First-round RT-PCR of the TCR CDR3 relied on the HTBI primer set. MiXCR, applied by TCRdb to the multiplex PCR reads, yields one record per CDR3 protein. The repertoire holds approximately 300,000 distinct CDR3 sequences, with roughly 15% as singletons. CDR3 length: 13 residues. The germline CDR1 and CDR2 sequences are LGHDT and YNNKEL (reference sequence). Trimming removed 1 base at V and 10 bases at J, with 11 bases between.

This TCR derives from a man younger than 45 with Graves' hyperthyroidism. The sequencing input was blood. This rearrangement joins TRBV3-1 to TRBJ2-1; D remains ambiguous. The CDR3 nucleotides read TGTGCCAGCAGCCAAGGGGCCATCGGGGAGCAGTTCTTC. Its translation: CASSQGAIGEQFF.